These T cell receptor beta chains were read from a single sample in a study of response to subunit inactivated influenza vaccine. TCRdb ran MiXCR on the RT-PCR reads and lists one entry per CDR3 protein. The table lists about 190,000 distinct CDR3 sequences, 14% of them singletons. Specimen: CD8+ T cells sorted from PBMCs, collected more than 4 days after vaccination. The source of these receptors is a man aged 45-65 years who received an inactivated influenza vaccine. CDR3s include the opening cysteine and the closing phenylalanine or tryptophan. Each record gives: clone size, J gene, V gene, D gene, CDR3 DNA, CDR3 protein. The D gene is left open where the match is weak. The size of a clone is reported for some rows only, either as once, few or many, or as a class for expanded clones.

>many|TRBJ1-1|TRBV24-1|TRBD1
TGTGCCACCAGTGATTTGCGGCAGGGGGCGAGATTCTTT
CATSDLRQGARFF
>few|TRBJ2-2|TRBV9|TRBD1
TGTGCCAGCAGCCGGACAGGGTCCGGGGAGCTGTTTTTT
CASSRTGSGELFF
>many|TRBJ1-5|TRBV27|NA
TGTGCCAGCAGTTTTTTGGGCCTCAATCAGCCCCAGCATTTT
CASSFLGLNQPQHF
>NA|TRBJ2-1|TRBV9|TRBD1
TGTGCCAGCAGCGTAGGGCAGGGGGCACACAATGAGCAGTTCTTC
CASSVGQGAHNEQFF
>few|TRBJ2-1|TRBV5-1|TRBD2
TGCGCCAGCAGCTTAATCGGCGGGAGGGAAACCTACAATGAGCAGTTCTTC
CASSLIGGRETYNEQFF
>NA|TRBJ2-3|TRBV24-1|NA
TGTGCCACCAGTGATCCGTTATCCCATGTGGGGCAGTATTTT
CATSDPLSHVGQYF
>few|TRBJ2-2|TRBV10-3|NA
TGTGCCATCAGTGACCCGCTAGCGAACACCGGGGAGCTGTTTTTT
CAISDPLANTGELFF
>NA|TRBJ1-1|TRBV4-2|NA
TGTGCCAGCAGCCAAGCGTATTCCAGTGAAGCTTTCTTT
CASSQAYSSEAFF
>few|TRBJ2-1|TRBV2|TRBD1
TGTGCCAGCAGTGGCGAGGTGGGACAGGGGACTGAGCAGTTCTTC
CASSGEVGQGTEQFF
>few|TRBJ2-1|TRBV6-2/TRBV6-3|TRBD1
TGTGCCAGCAGTTACTCCGGGACAGGGAACAATGAGCAGTTCTTC
CASSYSGTGNNEQFF